Each of the 7 T cell receptor beta chains below was sequenced from the same sample in a study of T cell responses to AZD1222 COVID-19 vaccine. Libraries were prepared by immunoSEQ multiplex PCR; TCRdb keeps only in-frame clonotypes and omits some of them. There are roughly 180,000 clones in the sample; roughly 94% occur only once, and approximately 0.58% lies in the top ten. Sequences were derived from peripheral blood, sampled on day 0 of AZD1222 vaccination. These receptors were collected from an adult in good health.

This clone came up once. The chain employs TRBV4-1 and TRBJ2-4; D is perhaps TRBD2 (5 bases). The length of the CDR3 is 15 residues. Germline-derived CDR1 and CDR2 are MGHRA and YSYEKL. V was shortened by 1 base and J by 8 bases, with 15 bases between the two germline ends. Here the CDR3 DNA reads TGCGCCAGCAGCCAAGGAAAAAGCGAGAGGGACATTCAGTACTTC. As protein: CASSQGKSERDIQYF.

V usage is TRBV28 and J usage is TRBJ1-1; D is possibly TRBD1 (5 bases). Deletions cut 7 bases from V and 7 bases from J, with 13 bases between. This CDR3 is 12 amino acids long. Germline V CDR1 and CDR2: MDHEN, SYDVKM. The CDR3 DNA follows: TGTGCCAGCACCAAGGGGCCCTTTGAAGCTTTCTTT. It translates to CASTKGPFEAFF.

The J gene is TRBJ1-1, the V gene TRBV4-1, with 7 bases identical to TRBD1. After removal of 0 bases from V and 8 bases from J, the junction contained 9 bases not matched to a gene. The germline V gene encodes CDR1 MGHRA and CDR2 YSYEKL. This CDR3 has 15 amino acids. The CDR3 sequence is CASSQEGGTFPEAFF. DNA for the CDR3: TGCGCCAGCAGCCAAGAAGGGGGCACGTTCCCCGAAGCTTTCTTT.

The chain couples TRBV2 to TRBJ1-5, with D possibly being TRBD1 (6 bases). The CDR3 extends over 14 amino acids. Per germline, CDR1 SNHLY and CDR2 FYNNEI. The V end was cut by 4 bases, the J end by 6 bases, with 13 bases between. The CDR3 DNA sequence: TGTGCCAGCAGTGGGGGGCAAGGGTTTCAGCCCCAGCATTTT. It translates to CASSGGQGFQPQHF.

The gene calls are TRBV5-4 and TRBJ2-3; D uncertain. Per germline, CDR1 SGHNT and CDR2 YYREEE (reference sequence). Trimming cost V 0 bases and J 2 bases, with 4 bases left between them. The CDR3 contains 13 residues. In nucleotides, the CDR3 is TGTGCCAGCAGCTTGGATAACACAGATACGCAGTATTTT. It encodes CASSLDNTDTQYF.

The chain uses TRBV2 and TRBJ1-1, with D unresolved. The CDR3 loop spans 13 amino acids. Trimming cost V 5 bases and J 5 bases, with 12 bases left between them. Germline V gene sequence: CDR1 SNHLY, CDR2 FYNNEI. CDR3 in DNA: TGTGCCAGCAGTCGGTCGGAGGTAACTGAAGCTTTCTTT. It is translated as CASSRSEVTEAFF.

For the CDR3, the DNA is TGTGCCAGCAGCCTCTTGGGGGGAATGGTTTCACCCCTCCACTTT. Encoded protein: CASSLLGGMVSPLHF. The chain couples TRBV3-1 (or the pseudogene TRBV3-2) to TRBJ1-6; weak D call: TRBD1 (5 bases). The CDR3 contains 15 residues. Germline V gives CDR1 LGHDT, CDR2 YNNKEL (reference sequence). Deletions cut 4 bases from V and 9 bases from J, with 16 bases between.